Each of the 4 T cell receptor beta chains below was sequenced from the same sample in a study of monozygotic twins with cystic fibrosis. Some clones are missing from TCRdb's copy, which holds only in-frame ones; the method was immunoSEQ multiplex PCR. The sample lists some 14,000 clones; roughly 98% were seen once. Sequenced input: blood. The receptors originated from a girl between 2 and 10 years old with cystic fibrosis.

The chain is built from TRBV5-4 and TRBJ2-2; D is possibly TRBD1 (6 bases). Germline CDR1 SGHNT, CDR2 YYREEE (reference sequence). V lost 4 bases and J lost 5, with 15 bases in between. This CDR3 comprises 15 residues. This CDR3 reads CASSAQGIGTGELFF. The CDR3 nucleotides read TGTGCCAGCAGCGCGCAGGGGATTGGTACCGGGGAGCTGTTTTTT.

J is TRBJ1-1 and V is TRBV5-1; unclear D gene. Trimming left V 2 bases short and J 1 base short, with 12 bases between. This CDR3 is 15 amino acids long. Germline V gene data show CDR1 as SGHRS and CDR2 as YFSETQ. The DNA for the CDR3 is TGCGCCAGCAGCTTAGTGGACGCGAGGAACACTGAAGCTTTCTTT. This translates into CASSLVDARNTEAFF.

The chain has TRBV2 and TRBJ2-2, with unresolved D. Trimming removed 0 bases from V and 2 bases from J, with 7 bases in between. This CDR3 comprises 15 residues. Germline loops: CDR1 SNHLY, CDR2 FYNNEI. The CDR3 nucleotides are TGTGCCAGCAGTGAAGCGCTCGGTAACACCGGGGAGCTGTTTTTT. It codes for CASSEALGNTGELFF.

The chain joins TRBV9 to TRBJ1-2, with unresolved D. The CDR3 is made up of 15 amino acids. Trimming took 0 bases from V and 4 from J, leaving 13 bases between them. Germline V gene lookup returns CDR1 SGDLS and CDR2 YYNGEE. CDR3 sequence reads: CASSVATAGTYGYTF. CDR3 nucleotide sequence: TGTGCCAGCAGCGTAGCTACCGCAGGAACCTATGGCTACACCTTC.